This T cell receptor (beta chain) was recorded in a study of regulatory T cells in long-lasting Graves disease. Study as a whole: New Graves' disease cases had less than 3 months of antithyroid drugs.

This clonotype has at least ten counts. Its antigen is unidentified. This CDR3 is built from 13 residues. Germline V gene sequence: CDR1 MNHEY, CDR2 SVGAGI. The V end was cut by 2 bases, the J end by 10 bases, with 12 bases between. Whole-study findings and limits: The study found lower TCR diversity in persistent Graves' patients than in newly diagnosed ones.

Arm-PCR with iRepertoire HTBI primers amplified the CDR3 regions for these TCR beta libraries. TCRdb recomputed calls from the multiplex PCR reads with MiXCR, one row per CDR3 protein. The sample holds 400,000 to 450,000 distinct CDR3 sequences, roughly 15% seen once. Time point described: newly diagnosed GD, antithyroid drugs for less than 3 months. Extracted PBMC RNA gave rise to the TCR library. The patients were drawn from one endocrinology department in Xi'an, China. The sample was also linked to a second study, of T cells in Graves' hyperthyroidism and ophthalmopathy.

The input for sequencing was peripheral blood mononuclear cells (PBMCs), taken at new diagnosis, from a patient treated with antithyroid drugs. The TCR sequence derives from a woman in her 30s with Graves disease. The chain recombines TRBV6-5 with TRBJ2-1, with a tentative D call TRBD1 (5 bases). In DNA form, the CDR3 reads TGTGCCAGCAGTTACGGGGCTGGTGGAGAGCAGTTCTTC. Translated, it gives CASSYGAGGEQFF.